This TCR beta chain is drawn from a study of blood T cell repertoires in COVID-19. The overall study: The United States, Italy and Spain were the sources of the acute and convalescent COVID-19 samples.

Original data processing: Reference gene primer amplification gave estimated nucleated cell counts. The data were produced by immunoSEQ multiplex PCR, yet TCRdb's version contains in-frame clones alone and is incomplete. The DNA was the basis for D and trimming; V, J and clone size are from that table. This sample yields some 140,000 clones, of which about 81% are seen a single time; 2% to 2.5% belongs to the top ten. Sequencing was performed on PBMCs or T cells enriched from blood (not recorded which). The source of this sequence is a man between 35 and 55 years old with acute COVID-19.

The CDR3 sequence is CASSPAAGGSYEQYF. CDR3 bases: TGTGCCAGCAGCCCTGCGGCGGGAGGCTCCTACGAGCAGTACTTC. The chain joins TRBV7-2 to TRBJ2-7; 8 bases are shared with TRBD2. V gave up 5 bases and J gave up 0 bases; unmatched junction bases: 6. CDR3 length: 15 amino acids. The germline CDR1 and CDR2 sequences are SGHTA and FQGNSA.